This TCR beta chain came from a study of CD8+ T cells in alopecia areata. General study points: Mouse data revealed clearer TCR sharing than patient data did, a gap possibly tied to HLA. Greater clonality was observed in lesional scalp samples, especially alopecia totalis/universalis, versus normal scalp.

CDR3 length: 11 residues. V was trimmed by 3 bases and J by 8 bases, leaving 8 bases between them. Looked up from germline, CDR1 is SGHRS and CDR2 is YFSETQ. Collected material from alopecia areata patients comprised lesional scalp punch biopsies and peripheral blood. The sorting of PBMCs gave CD4+ and CD8+ T cells. RNA, once extracted, was reverse transcribed into cDNA for use as the sequencing template. TCRdb keeps only in-frame clones here, not all; method: immunoSEQ multiplex PCR. The table has 65,000 to 95,000 clones, roughly 47% seen once; the top ten hold about 6%. This clone has ten or more counts. Its antigen is undetermined.

This TCR derives from a human donor with alopecia areata. Material: NKG2D-high CD8+ T cells sorted from blood. The V call is TRBV5-1, the J call TRBJ1-1; D possibly corresponds to TRBD1 (6 bases). The CDR3, as DNA: TGCGCCAGCAGCTATGGACAGGAAGCTTTCTTT. Translated: CASSYGQEAFF.